The 28 T cell receptor beta chains given below trace back to one sample, sequenced in a study of shared clonotypes between healthy human individuals. Clones were read by immunoSEQ multiplex PCR, and TCRdb kept only the in-frame ones, dropping some. The table lists 2 million to 2.5 million clones, about 95% of them singletons. As defined, naive CD8 cells were CD45RO-negative and positively selected for CCR7, with terminally differentiated effector memory CD45RA+ cells excluded. Material for sequencing was naive CD8+ T cells sorted from blood. The source is a man aged 18 to 29 in good health.

The chain joins TRBV30 to TRBJ2-1, with D uncertain. The CDR3 covers 13 residues. CDR1 and CDR2 (germline): GTSNPN, SVGIG (reference sequence). V was pared by 2 bases and J by 6 bases, with 11 bases between. CDR3 DNA sequence: TGTGCCTGGAGTTCGGACGGCCCCAATGAGCAGTTCTTC. This codes for CAWSSDGPNEQFF.

The rearrangement links TRBV5-8 to TRBJ2-6; D is unclear. The CDR3 extends over 12 amino acids. The germline V and J ends were trimmed by 4 bases and 4 bases, with 3 bases remaining between them. Looked up from germline, CDR1 is SGHTS and CDR2 is YDEGEE. DNA for the CDR3: TGTGCCAGCAGCCCGGGGGCCAACGTCCTGACTTTC. This translates into CASSPGANVLTF.

The rearrangement uses TRBV9 and TRBJ1-3; possible D gene TRBD1, 6 bases. The CDR3 extends over 16 amino acids. Germline-derived CDR1 and CDR2 are SGDLS and YYNGEE. The V and J ends lost 6 bases and 2 bases respectively, with 18 bases between them. CDR3 sequence reads: CASTPTLGGAGNTIYF. The DNA of the CDR3 is TGTGCCAGCACCCCCACCCTGGGGGGCGCTGGAAACACCATATATTTT. The full variable domain, with the rest looked up from reference TRBV9 and TRBJ1-3, is DSGVTQTPKHLITATGQRVTLRCSPRSGDLSVYWYQQSLDQGLQFLIQYYNGEERAKGNILERFSAQQFPDLHSELNLSSLELGDSALYFCASTPTLGGAGNTIYFGEGSWLTVV.

V gene TRBV27 combines with J gene TRBJ2-7, with D possibly being TRBD1 (6 bases). Per the germline V gene, CDR1 is MNHEY and CDR2 is SMNVEV (reference sequence). Trimming cost V 6 bases and J 0 bases, with 9 bases left between them. CDR3 length equals 13 residues. DNA of the CDR3: TGTGCCAGCAGGGGACACCTCTCCTACGAGCAGTACTTC. It specifies CASRGHLSYEQYF.

This clone came up once. This specimen includes other DNA sequences encoding the same CDR3. The CDR3 spells CASSLGGLPYEQYF. The CDR3 DNA sequence: TGTGCCAGCAGCTTGGGGGGGTTGCCTTACGAGCAGTACTTC. This sequence joins TRBV11-2 and TRBJ2-7, with TRBD2 matching over 7 bases. V lost 3 bases to trimming and J lost 4 bases; unmatched junction nucleotides: 6. Germline values: CDR1 SGHAT, CDR2 FQNNGV. The CDR3 runs 14 residues.

The chain links TRBV5-4 to TRBJ2-1; no clear D gene. CDR1 and CDR2 from the germline V gene are SGHNT and YYREEE (reference sequence). The CDR3 length is 15 residues. Trimming pared 1 base from V and 2 bases from J, leaving 10 bases between. CDR3: CASSLTYEAYNEQFF. DNA for the CDR3: TGTGCCAGCAGCTTGACCTACGAGGCCTACAATGAGCAGTTCTTC.

To note about this clone: One end of the junction is discordant with germline, which a read error may explain. The gene calls are TRBV7-7 and TRBJ2-2; D gene unclear. From germline, CDR1 is SSHAT and CDR2 FNYEAQ (reference sequence). The CDR3 sequence is 11 residues long. The CDR3 sequence: CASSLSGELFF. Here the CDR3 DNA reads TGTGCTAGCAGCTTATCCGGGGAGCTGTTTTTT.

The V gene is TRBV6-6, the J gene TRBJ2-7, with TRBD2 as a possible D gene (6 bases). V was cut by 8 bases and J by 5 bases, with 13 bases left in between. Germline lookup yields CDR1 MNHNY and CDR2 SVGAGI (reference sequence). The CDR3 has 12 residues. CDR3 in DNA: TGTGCCAGCTGTGGGGGGACCGACGAGCAGTACTTC. This gives the protein CASCGGTDEQYF.

V is TRBV6-1 and J is TRBJ1-1, with D unclear. The CDR3 spans 13 residues. Germline-derived CDR1 and CDR2 are MNHNS and SASEGT. V lost 7 bases and J lost 0, with 9 bases in between. CDR3 region: CASIVWMNTEAFF. CDR3 nucleotides: TGTGCCAGCATAGTTTGGATGAACACTGAAGCTTTCTTT.

V gene TRBV5-4 combines with J gene TRBJ2-3, with D tentatively TRBD2 (5 bases). The CDR3 has 15 residues. V was pared by 0 bases and J by 4 bases, with 12 bases between. Germline V gives CDR1 SGHNT, CDR2 YYREEE (reference sequence). This CDR3 reads CASSLVWSGADTQYF. The CDR3, as DNA: TGTGCCAGCAGCTTGGTATGGTCCGGGGCAGATACGCAGTATTTT. Full variable domain (remainder filled in from reference TRBV5-4 and TRBJ2-3): ETGVTQSPTHLIKTRGQQVTLRCSSQSGHNTVSWYQQALGQGPQFIFQYYREEENGRGNFPPRFSGLQFPNYSSELNVNALELDDSALYLCASSLVWSGADTQYFGPGTRLTVL.

The chain joins TRBV9 to TRBJ2-7; tentatively, D is TRBD1 (5 bases). This CDR3 has 14 amino acids. CDR1 is SGDLS and CDR2 is YYNGEE in the germline V gene. Between the trimmed V and J ends, which lost 0 bases and 5 bases, there was a span of 12 bases. CDR3 bases: TGTGCCAGCAGCGTAGGTGACAGTCTGAACGAGCAGTACTTC. Amino acid sequence: CASSVGDSLNEQYF.

The chain couples TRBV14 to TRBJ2-7; tentative D call: TRBD2 (5 bases). Germline assignment: CDR1 SGHDN and CDR2 FVKESK. V was pared by 1 base and J by 3 bases, with 10 bases between. CDR3 length: 14 amino acids. DNA of the CDR3: TGTGCCAGCAGCCAAGGAACTAGTTTCTACGAGCAGTACTTC. This codes for CASSQGTSFYEQYF. The variable domain in full, completed from reference TRBV14 and TRBJ2-7, reads EAGVTQFPSHSVIEKGQTVTLRCDPISGHDNLYWYRRVMGKEIKFLLHFVKESKQDESGMPNNRFLAERTGGTYSTLKVQPAELEDSGVYFCASSQGTSFYEQYFGPGTRLTVT.

The rearrangement links TRBV9 to TRBJ1-2; 7 positions agree with TRBD1. There are 14 residues in the CDR3. Germline V gene data show CDR1 as SGDLS and CDR2 as YYNGEE. The junction had 5 bases not matched to a gene; V was cut back by 3 bases and J by 3 bases. CDR3 sequence: CASSAPGQYYGYTF. The CDR3 coding sequence is TGTGCCAGCAGCGCACCGGGACAGTACTATGGCTACACCTTC.

The chain uses TRBV11-2 and TRBJ2-7; weak D call: TRBD2 (6 bases). Germline CDR1 reads SGHAT; CDR2 reads FQNNGV. This CDR3 is built from 14 residues. Trimming left V 5 bases short and J 1 base short, with 12 bases between. The CDR3 is CASSGFGGSYEQYF. The CDR3 nucleotides are TGTGCCAGCAGCGGGTTTGGAGGGTCCTACGAGCAGTACTTC.

This sequence joins TRBV28 and TRBJ2-5; TRBD2 matches 7 bases. With 8 bases clipped from V and 2 bases from J, the junction kept 11 bases outside the gene matches. The CDR3 runs to 15 residues. Germline CDR1 reads MDHEN; CDR2 reads SYDVKM. The CDR3 here is CASLVTRTSQETQYF. The CDR3 DNA reads TGTGCCAGCCTTGTTACAAGGACTAGTCAAGAGACCCAGTACTTC.

This clone was found once. Other DNA sequences in the same sample also yield this CDR3. The J gene is TRBJ2-7, the V gene TRBV25-1; D might be TRBD1 (6 bases). The CDR3 contains 15 residues. Germline CDR1 MGHDK, CDR2 SYGVNS. V shed 2 bases and J shed 2 bases, with 13 bases lying between them. The CDR3 here is CASSEPGRGAYEQYF. The CDR3 coding sequence is TGTGCCAGCAGTGAACCGGGCAGGGGAGCCTACGAGCAGTACTTC.

This sequence joins TRBV15 and TRBJ2-7, with TRBD2 matching over 13 bases. CDR3 length: 15 residues. Germline loops: CDR1 LNHNV, CDR2 YYDKDF (reference sequence). V shed 0 bases, J shed 5 bases, and the junction held 1 base outside the gene matches. CDR3: CATSREGLAGNEQYF. The CDR3 DNA is TGTGCCACCAGCAGAGAGGGACTAGCGGGAAACGAGCAGTACTTC.

The rearrangement links TRBV19 to TRBJ1-2; D unclear. Trimming pared 3 bases from V and 4 bases from J, leaving 12 bases between. This CDR3 is built from 14 residues. Germline values: CDR1 LNHDA, CDR2 SQIVND (reference sequence). The CDR3: CASSIDTEFYGYTF. The CDR3 coding sequence is TGTGCCAGTAGTATTGACACCGAATTCTATGGCTACACCTTC.

V gene TRBV6-5 combines with J gene TRBJ2-2; D may be TRBD1 (6 bases). Per germline, CDR1 MNHEY and CDR2 SVGAGI. The CDR3 is made up of 13 amino acids. V dropped 7 bases and J dropped 6 bases, with 12 bases sitting between them. The CDR3 bases are TGTGCCAGCACCGAAACAGGGTCCGGGGAGCTGTTTTTT. Amino acid sequence: CASTETGSGELFF.

This clone was detected once. The rearrangement uses TRBV21-1 and TRBJ2-4; the table's D call, TRBD2, was not checked against the DNA. TRBV21-1 counts as a pseudogene. This CDR3 contains 20 residues. The CDR3 loop reads CASSKAPGLAGGPTKNIQYF. CDR3 DNA sequence: TGTGCCAGCAGCAAAGCACCGGGACTAGCGGGAGGGCCGACCAAAAACATTCAGTACTTC.

V usage is TRBV4-1 and J usage is TRBJ1-4; no clear D. V was cut by 3 bases and J by 14 bases, with 19 bases left in between. The CDR3 length is 14 residues. Germline CDR1 and CDR2: MGHRA and YSYEKL. CDR3 DNA sequence: TGCGCCAGCAGCCACCAAACCTCCGGGAATAGGCTGTTTTTT. Translated: CASSHQTSGNRLFF.

This clone was counted a single time. The chain links TRBV28 to TRBJ2-3; 9 bases agree with TRBD2. The CDR3 consists of 17 residues. V shed 6 bases, J shed 4 bases, and the junction held 14 bases outside the gene matches. CDR1 MDHEN and CDR2 SYDVKM come from the germline V gene. As DNA, the CDR3 is TGTGCCAGCAGCCCCCAGGCAGAAGCGGGGGGCCCAGATACGCAGTATTTT. Amino acid sequence: CASSPQAEAGGPDTQYF.

As concerns this clone: The same CDR3 also results from other DNA sequences found in this sample. This chain joins TRBV2 and TRBJ2-7; TRBD2 matches 7 bases. The CDR3 spans 14 residues. CDR1 is SNHLY and CDR2 is FYNNEI in the germline V gene. Unmatched junction bases numbered 2, after V lost 3 bases and J lost 0 bases. In DNA form, the CDR3 reads TGTGCCAGCAGTGAGGGCGGGAGCTCCTACGAGCAGTACTTC. Amino acid sequence: CASSEGGSSYEQYF.

This chain connects TRBV4-1 to TRBJ2-4; TRBD2 aligns across 11 bases. In germline, CDR1 is MGHRA, CDR2 YSYEKL. The CDR3 has 15 residues. The junction had 3 bases not matched to a gene; V was cut back by 4 bases and J by 4 bases. CDR3 sequence: CASSPLAGGKNIQYF. For the CDR3, the DNA is TGCGCCAGCAGCCCTCTAGCGGGAGGTAAAAACATTCAGTACTTC.

As to this clone: Different DNA sequences within this sample yield the same CDR3. This chain connects TRBV19 to TRBJ1-3, with 10 bases aligning to TRBD1. Trimming at V came to 3 bases and at J to 4 bases, leaving 3 bases not matched to a gene. Germline V lookup: CDR1 LNHDA, CDR2 SQIVND (reference sequence). CDR3 size: 15 residues. The CDR3 is CASSIGTGAGNTIYF. The CDR3 nucleotides are TGTGCCAGTAGTATCGGGACAGGGGCAGGAAACACCATATATTTT.

This clone occurred once. The CDR3 loop is CATRRTAANYGYTF. CDR3 coding DNA: TGTGCCACCCGCCGGACGGCAGCTAACTATGGCTACACCTTC. This sequence joins TRBV19 and TRBJ1-2; D gene unclear. The germline gives CDR1 LNHDA, CDR2 SQIVND (reference sequence). The CDR3 has 14 amino acids. Trimming removed 10 bases at V and 0 bases at J, with 15 bases between.

This chain connects TRBV15 to TRBJ1-6, with no clear D. Germline V gene lookup returns CDR1 LNHNV and CDR2 YYDKDF (reference sequence). This CDR3 comprises 16 residues. V dropped 2 bases and J dropped 5 bases, with 13 bases sitting between them. This CDR3 is CATSRLGSLDNSPLHF. The CDR3 region has the DNA TGTGCCACCAGCAGACTCGGTAGCCTAGATAATTCACCCCTCCACTTT. The entire variable domain, with the rest obtained from reference TRBV15 and TRBJ1-6, is as follows: DAMVIQNPRYQVTQFGKPVTLSCSQTLNHNVMYWYQQKSSQAPKLLFHYYDKDFNNEADTPDNFQSRRPNTSFCFLDIRSPGLGDTAMYLCATSRLGSLDNSPLHFGNGTRLTVT.

This chain joins TRBV19 and TRBJ2-7; 9 bases fit TRBD1. CDR3 size: 15 residues. CDR1 is LNHDA, CDR2 SQIVND, per germline (reference sequence). V shed 5 bases and J 1 base; nucleotides not matched to a gene: 6. The CDR3 spells CASSPLTGGSYEQYF. CDR3 nucleotide sequence: TGTGCCAGTAGTCCGCTGACAGGGGGGTCCTACGAGCAGTACTTC.